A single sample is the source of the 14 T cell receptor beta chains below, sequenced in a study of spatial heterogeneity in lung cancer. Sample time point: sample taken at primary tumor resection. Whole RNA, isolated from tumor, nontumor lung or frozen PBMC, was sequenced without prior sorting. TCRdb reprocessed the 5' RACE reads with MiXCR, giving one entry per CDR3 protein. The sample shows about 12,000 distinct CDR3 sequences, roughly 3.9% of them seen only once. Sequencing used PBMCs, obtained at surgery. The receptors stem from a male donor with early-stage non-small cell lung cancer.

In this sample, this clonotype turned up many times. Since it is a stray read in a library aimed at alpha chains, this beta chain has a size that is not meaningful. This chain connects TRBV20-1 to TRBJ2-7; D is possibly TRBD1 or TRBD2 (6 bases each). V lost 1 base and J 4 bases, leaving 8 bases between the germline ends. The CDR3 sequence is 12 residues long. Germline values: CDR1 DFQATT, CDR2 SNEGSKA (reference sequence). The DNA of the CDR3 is TGCAGTGCTAGAGGAGGGGGGTACGAGCAGTACTTC. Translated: CSARGGGYEQYF.

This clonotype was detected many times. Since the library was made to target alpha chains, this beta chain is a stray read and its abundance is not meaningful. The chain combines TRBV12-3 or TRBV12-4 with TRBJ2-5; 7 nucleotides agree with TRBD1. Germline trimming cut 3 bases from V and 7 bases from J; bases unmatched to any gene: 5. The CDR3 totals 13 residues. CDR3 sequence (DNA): TGTGCCAGCAGTTTTGAGGGGGCGGGGACCCAGTACTTC. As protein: CASSFEGAGTQYF.

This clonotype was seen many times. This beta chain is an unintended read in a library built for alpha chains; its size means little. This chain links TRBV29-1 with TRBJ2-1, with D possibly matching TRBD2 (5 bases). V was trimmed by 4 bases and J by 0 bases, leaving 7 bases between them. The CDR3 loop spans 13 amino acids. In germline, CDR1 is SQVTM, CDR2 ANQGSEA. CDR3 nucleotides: TGCAGCGTTGCGGGGAGCTCCTACAATGAGCAGTTCTTC. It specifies CSVAGSSYNEQFF.

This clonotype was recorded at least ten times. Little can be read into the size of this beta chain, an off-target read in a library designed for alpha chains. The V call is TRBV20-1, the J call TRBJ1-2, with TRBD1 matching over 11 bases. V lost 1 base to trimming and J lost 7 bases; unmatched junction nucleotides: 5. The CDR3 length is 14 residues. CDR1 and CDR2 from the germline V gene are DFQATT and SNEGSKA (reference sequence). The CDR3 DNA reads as TGCAGTGCTAGAGTCGGACAGGGGGCCTTTGGCTACACCTTC. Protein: CSARVGQGAFGYTF.

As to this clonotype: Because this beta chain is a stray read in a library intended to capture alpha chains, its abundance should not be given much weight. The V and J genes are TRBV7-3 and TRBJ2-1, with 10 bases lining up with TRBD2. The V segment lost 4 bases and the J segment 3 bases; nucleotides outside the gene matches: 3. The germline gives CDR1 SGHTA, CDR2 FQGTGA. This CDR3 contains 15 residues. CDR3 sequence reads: CASSSASGSYNEQFF. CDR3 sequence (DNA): TGTGCCAGCAGCTCCGCTAGCGGGAGCTACAATGAGCAGTTCTTC.

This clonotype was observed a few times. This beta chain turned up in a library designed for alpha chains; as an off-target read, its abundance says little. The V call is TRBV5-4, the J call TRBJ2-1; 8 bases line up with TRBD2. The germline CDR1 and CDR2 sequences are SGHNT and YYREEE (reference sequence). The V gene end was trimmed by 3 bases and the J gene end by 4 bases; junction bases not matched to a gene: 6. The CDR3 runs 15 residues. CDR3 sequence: CASSSASGPYNEQFF. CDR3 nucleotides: TGTGCCAGCAGCTCAGCTAGCGGGCCTTACAATGAGCAGTTCTTC.

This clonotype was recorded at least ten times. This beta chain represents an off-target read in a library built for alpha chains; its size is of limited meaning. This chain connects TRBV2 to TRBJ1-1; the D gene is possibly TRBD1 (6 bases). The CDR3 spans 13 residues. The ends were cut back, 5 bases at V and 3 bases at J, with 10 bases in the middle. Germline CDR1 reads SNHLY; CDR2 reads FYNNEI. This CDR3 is CASSTRGDTEAFF. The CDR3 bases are TGTGCCAGCAGTACCAGGGGCGACACTGAAGCTTTCTTT.

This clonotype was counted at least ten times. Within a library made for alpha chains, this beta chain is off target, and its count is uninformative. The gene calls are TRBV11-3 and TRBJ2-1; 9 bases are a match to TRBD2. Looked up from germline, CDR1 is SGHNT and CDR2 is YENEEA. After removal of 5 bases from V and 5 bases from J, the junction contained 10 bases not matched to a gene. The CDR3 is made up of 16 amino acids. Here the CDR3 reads CASSLRSGLADNEQFF. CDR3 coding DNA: TGTGCCAGCAGCCTCCGGTCGGGACTAGCCGACAATGAGCAGTTCTTC. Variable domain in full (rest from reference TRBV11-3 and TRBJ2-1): EAGVVQSPRYKIIEKKQPVAFWCNPISGHNTLYWYLQNLGQGPELLIRYENEEAVDDSQLPKDRFSAERLKGVDSTLKIQPAELGDSAVYLCASSLRSGLADNEQFFGPGTRLTVL.

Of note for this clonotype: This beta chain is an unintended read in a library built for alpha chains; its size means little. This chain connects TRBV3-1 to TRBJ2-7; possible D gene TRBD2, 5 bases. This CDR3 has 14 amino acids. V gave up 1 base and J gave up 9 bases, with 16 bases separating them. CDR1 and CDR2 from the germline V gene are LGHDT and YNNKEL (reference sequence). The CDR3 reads CASSQAGDTGGQYF. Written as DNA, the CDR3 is TGTGCCAGCAGCCAAGCCGGGGATACGGGCGGGCAGTACTTC.

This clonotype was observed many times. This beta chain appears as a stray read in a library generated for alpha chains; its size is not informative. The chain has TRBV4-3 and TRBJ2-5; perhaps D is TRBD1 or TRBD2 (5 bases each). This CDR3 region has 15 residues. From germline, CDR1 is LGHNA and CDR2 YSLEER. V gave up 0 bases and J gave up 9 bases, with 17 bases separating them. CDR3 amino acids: CASSQDLGVQIPQYF. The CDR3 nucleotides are TGCGCCAGCAGCCAAGATCTGGGGGTACAGATTCCCCAGTACTTC.

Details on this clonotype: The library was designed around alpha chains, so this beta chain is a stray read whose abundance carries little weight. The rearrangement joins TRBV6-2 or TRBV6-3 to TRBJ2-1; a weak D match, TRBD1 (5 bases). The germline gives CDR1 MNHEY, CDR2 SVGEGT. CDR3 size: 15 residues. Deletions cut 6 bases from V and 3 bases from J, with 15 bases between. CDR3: CASSRQSLYYNEQFF. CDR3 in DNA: TGTGCCAGCAGCCGACAGTCACTATACTACAATGAGCAGTTCTTC.

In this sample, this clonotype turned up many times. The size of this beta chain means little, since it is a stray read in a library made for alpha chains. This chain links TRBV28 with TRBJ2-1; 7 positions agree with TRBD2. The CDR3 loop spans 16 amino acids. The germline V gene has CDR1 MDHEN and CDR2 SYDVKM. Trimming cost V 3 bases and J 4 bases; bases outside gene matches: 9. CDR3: CASSFRAGPSYNEQFF. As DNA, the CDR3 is TGTGCCAGCAGTTTCAGAGCGGGGCCTTCTTACAATGAGCAGTTCTTC. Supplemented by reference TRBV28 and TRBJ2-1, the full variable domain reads DVKVTQSSRYLVKRTGEKVFLECVQDMDHENMFWYRQDPGLGLRLIYFSYDVKMKEKGDIPEGYSVSREKKERFSLILESASTNQTSMYLCASSFRAGPSYNEQFFGPGTRLTVL.

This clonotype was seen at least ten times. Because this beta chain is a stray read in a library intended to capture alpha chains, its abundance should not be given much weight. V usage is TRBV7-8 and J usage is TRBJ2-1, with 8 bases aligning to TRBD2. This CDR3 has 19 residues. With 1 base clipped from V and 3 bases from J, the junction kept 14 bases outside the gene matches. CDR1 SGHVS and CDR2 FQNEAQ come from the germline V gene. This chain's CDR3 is CASSLGRLAGRRNYNEQFF. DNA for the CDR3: TGTGCCAGCAGCTTAGGAAGGCTAGCGGGCCGAAGAAACTACAATGAGCAGTTCTTC. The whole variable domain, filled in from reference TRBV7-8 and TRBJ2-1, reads GAGVSQSPRYKVAKRGQDVALRCDPISGHVSLFWYQQALGQGPEFLTYFQNEAQLDKSGLPSDRFFAERPEGSVSTLKIQRTQQEDSAVYLCASSLGRLAGRRNYNEQFFGPGTRLTVL.

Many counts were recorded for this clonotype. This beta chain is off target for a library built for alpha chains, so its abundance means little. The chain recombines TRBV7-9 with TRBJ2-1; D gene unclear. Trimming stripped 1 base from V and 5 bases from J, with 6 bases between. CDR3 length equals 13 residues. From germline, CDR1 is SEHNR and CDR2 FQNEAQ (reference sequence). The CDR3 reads CASSLVQNNEQFF. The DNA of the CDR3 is TGTGCCAGCAGCTTAGTACAGAACAATGAGCAGTTCTTC.